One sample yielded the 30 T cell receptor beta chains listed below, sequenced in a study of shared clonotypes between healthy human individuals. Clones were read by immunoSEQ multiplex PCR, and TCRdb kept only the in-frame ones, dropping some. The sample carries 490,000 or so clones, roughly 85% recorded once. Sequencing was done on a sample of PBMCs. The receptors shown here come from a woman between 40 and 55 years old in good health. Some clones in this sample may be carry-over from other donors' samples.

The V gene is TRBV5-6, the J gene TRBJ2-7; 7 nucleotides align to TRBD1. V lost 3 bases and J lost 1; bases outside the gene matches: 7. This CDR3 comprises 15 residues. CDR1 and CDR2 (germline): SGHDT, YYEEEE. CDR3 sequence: CASSWQGTVSYEQYF. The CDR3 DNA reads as TGTGCCAGCAGCTGGCAAGGGACAGTTTCCTACGAGCAGTACTTC.

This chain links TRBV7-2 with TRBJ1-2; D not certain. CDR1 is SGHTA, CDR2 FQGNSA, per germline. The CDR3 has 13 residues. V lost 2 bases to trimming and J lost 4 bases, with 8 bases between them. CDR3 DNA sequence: TGTGCCAGCAGCTTAATGGGCCCCTATGGCTACACCTTC. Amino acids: CASSLMGPYGYTF.

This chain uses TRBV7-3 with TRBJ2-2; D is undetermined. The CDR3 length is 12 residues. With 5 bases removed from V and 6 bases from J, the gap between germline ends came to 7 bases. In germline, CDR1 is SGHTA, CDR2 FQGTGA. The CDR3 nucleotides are TGTGCCAGCAGCCGCGATTCCGGGGAGCTGTTTTTT. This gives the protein CASSRDSGELFF.

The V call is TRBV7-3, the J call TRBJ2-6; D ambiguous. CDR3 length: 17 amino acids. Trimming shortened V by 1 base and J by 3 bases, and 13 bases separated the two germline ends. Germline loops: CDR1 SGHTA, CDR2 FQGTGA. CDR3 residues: CASSLNPPVYGANVLTF. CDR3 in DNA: TGTGCCAGCAGCTTAAACCCCCCAGTGTATGGGGCCAACGTCCTGACTTTC.

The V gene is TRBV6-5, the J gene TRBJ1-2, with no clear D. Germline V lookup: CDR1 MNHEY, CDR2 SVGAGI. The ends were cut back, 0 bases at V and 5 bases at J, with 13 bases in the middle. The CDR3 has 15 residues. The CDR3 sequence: CASSYSYRSTYGYTF. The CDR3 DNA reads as TGTGCCAGCAGTTACTCTTACCGGTCAACATATGGCTACACCTTC.

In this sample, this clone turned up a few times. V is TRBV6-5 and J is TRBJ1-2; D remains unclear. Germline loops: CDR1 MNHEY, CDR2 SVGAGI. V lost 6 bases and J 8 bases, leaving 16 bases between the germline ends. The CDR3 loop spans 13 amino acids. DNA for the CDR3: TGTGCCAGCAGCCCACACTCCAGGCGCGGCTACACCTTC. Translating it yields CASSPHSRRGYTF.

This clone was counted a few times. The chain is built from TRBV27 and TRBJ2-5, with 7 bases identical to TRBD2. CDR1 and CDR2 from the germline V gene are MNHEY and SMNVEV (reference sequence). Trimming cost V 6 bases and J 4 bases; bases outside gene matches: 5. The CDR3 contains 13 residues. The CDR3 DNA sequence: TGTGCCAGCAGGGGAGGGTGGTTAGAGACCCAGTACTTC. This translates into CASRGGWLETQYF.

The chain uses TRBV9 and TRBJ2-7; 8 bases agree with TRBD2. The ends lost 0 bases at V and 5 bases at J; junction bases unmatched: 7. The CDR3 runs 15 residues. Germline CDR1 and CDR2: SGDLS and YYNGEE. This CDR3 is CASSVEDGRADEQYF. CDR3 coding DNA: TGTGCCAGCAGCGTAGAGGACGGGAGGGCCGACGAGCAGTACTTC.

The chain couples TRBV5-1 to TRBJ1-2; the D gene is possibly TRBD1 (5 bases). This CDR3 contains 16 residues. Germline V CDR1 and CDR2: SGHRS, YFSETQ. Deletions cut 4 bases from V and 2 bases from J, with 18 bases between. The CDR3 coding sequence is TGCGCCAGCAGCCTGGGCCTCGGGACCGCAAACTATGGCTACACCTTC. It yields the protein CASSLGLGTANYGYTF.

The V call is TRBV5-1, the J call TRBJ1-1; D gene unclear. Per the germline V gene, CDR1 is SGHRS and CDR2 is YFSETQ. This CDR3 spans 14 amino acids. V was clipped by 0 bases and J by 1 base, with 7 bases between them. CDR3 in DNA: TGCGCCAGCAGCTTGGGGCCGGCGAACACTGAAGCTTTCTTT. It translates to CASSLGPANTEAFF.

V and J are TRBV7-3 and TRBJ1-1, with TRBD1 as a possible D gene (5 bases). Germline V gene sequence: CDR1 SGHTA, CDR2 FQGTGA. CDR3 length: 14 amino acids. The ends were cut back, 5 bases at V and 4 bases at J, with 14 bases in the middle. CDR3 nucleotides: TGTGCCAGCAGCGCCACGCCCGGGACCACTGAAGCTTTCTTT. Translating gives CASSATPGTTEAFF. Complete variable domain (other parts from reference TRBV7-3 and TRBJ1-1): GAGVSQTPSNKVTEKGKYVELRCDPISGHTALYWYRQSLGQGPEFLIYFQGTGAADDSGLPNDRFFAVRPEGSVSTLKIQRTERGDSAVYLCASSATPGTTEAFFGQGTRLTVV.

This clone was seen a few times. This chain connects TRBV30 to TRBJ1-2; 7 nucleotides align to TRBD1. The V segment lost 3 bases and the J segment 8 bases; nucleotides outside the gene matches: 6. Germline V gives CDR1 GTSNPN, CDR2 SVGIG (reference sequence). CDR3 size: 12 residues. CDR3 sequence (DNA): TGTGCCTGGAGGGGGGACAGCAAGGGCTACACCTTC. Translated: CAWRGDSKGYTF.

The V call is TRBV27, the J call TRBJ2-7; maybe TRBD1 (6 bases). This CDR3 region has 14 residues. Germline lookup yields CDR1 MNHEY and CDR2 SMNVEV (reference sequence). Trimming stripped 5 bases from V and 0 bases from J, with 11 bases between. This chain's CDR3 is CASSETGASYEQYF. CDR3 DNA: TGTGCCAGCAGTGAGACAGGCGCCTCCTACGAGCAGTACTTC.

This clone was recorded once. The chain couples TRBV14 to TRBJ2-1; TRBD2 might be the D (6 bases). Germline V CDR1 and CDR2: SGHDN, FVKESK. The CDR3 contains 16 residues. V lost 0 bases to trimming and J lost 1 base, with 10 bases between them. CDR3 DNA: TGTGCCAGCAGCCAAGATAGACTAGATTCCTACAATGAGCAGTTCTTC. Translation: CASSQDRLDSYNEQFF.

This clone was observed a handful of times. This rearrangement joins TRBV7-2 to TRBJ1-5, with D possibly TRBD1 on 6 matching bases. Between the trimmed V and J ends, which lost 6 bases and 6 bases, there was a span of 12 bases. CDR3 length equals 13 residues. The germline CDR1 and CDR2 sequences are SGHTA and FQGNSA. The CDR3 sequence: CASSGGPGQPQHF. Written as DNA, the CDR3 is TGTGCCAGCAGTGGGGGCCCGGGTCAGCCCCAGCATTTT.

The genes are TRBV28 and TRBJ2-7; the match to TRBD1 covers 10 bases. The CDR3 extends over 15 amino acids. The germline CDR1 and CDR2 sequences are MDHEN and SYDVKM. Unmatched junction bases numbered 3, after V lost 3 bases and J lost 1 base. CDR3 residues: CASSFWDRGSYEQYF. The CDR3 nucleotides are TGTGCCAGCAGTTTCTGGGACAGGGGATCCTACGAGCAGTACTTC. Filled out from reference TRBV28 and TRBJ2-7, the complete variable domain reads DVKVTQSSRYLVKRTGEKVFLECVQDMDHENMFWYRQDPGLGLRLIYFSYDVKMKEKGDIPEGYSVSREKKERFSLILESASTNQTSMYLCASSFWDRGSYEQYFGPGTRLTVT.

DNA of the CDR3: TGCGCCAGCAGCCGGACTAGCGGGACGAACACCGGGGAGCTGTTTTTT. This gives the protein CASSRTSGTNTGELFF. This rearrangement joins TRBV4-1 to TRBJ2-2, with TRBD2 identical over 12 bases. CDR1 and CDR2 (germline): MGHRA, YSYEKL. V lost 4 bases, J lost 0 bases, and 0 bases stayed unmatched. The CDR3 has 16 amino acids.

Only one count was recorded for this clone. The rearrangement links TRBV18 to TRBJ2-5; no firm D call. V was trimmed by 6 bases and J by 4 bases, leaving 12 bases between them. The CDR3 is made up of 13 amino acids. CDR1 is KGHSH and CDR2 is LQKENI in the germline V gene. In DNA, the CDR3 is TGTGCCAGCTCGCCCGACAATACAGAGACCCAGTACTTC. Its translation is CASSPDNTETQYF.

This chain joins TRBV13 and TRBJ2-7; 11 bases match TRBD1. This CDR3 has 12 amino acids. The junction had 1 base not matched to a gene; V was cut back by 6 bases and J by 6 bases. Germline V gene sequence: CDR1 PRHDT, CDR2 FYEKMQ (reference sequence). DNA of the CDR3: TGTGCCAGCAGGGACAGGGGGCTCGAGCAGTACTTC. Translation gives CASRDRGLEQYF. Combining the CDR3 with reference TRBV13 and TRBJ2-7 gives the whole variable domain AAGVIQSPRHLIKEKRETATLKCYPIPRHDTVYWYQQGPGQDPQFLISFYEKMQSDKGSIPDRFSAQQFSDYHSELNMSSLELGDSALYFCASRDRGLEQYFGPGTRLTVT.

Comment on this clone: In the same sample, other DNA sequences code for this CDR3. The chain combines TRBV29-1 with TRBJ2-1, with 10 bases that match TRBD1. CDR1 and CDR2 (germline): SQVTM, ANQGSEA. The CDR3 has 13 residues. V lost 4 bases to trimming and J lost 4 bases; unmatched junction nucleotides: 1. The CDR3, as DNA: TGCAGCGTTGGACAGGGGGCTTACAATGAGCAGTTCTTC. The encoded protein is CSVGQGAYNEQFF.

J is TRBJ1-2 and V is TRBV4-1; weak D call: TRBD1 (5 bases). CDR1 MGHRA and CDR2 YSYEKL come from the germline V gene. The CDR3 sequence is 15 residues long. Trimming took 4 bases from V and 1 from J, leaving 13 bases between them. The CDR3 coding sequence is TGCGCCAGCAGCCCCCCCAGGGTCCTTAACTATGGCTACACCTTC. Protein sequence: CASSPPRVLNYGYTF.

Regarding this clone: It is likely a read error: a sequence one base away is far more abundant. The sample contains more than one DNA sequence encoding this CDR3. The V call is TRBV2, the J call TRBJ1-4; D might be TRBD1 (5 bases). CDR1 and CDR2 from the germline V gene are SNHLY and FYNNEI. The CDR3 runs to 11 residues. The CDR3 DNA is TGTGCCAGTCAGGGTTATGAAAAACTGTTTTTC. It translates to CASQGYEKLFF.

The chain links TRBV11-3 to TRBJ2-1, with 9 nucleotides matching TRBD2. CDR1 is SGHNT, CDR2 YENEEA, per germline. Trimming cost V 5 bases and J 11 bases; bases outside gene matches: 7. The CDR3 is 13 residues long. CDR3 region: CASSPRTSEKQFF. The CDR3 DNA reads TGTGCCAGCAGCCCCCGGACTAGCGAAAAGCAGTTCTTC.

The CDR3 region is CASFSAGGRSTGELFF. The CDR3 DNA reads TGTGCCAGCTTCTCGGCGGGAGGGAGGAGCACCGGGGAGCTGTTTTTT. This chain links TRBV5-4 with TRBJ2-2, with 9 positions matching TRBD2. The CDR3 consists of 16 residues. The ends lost 7 bases at V and 4 bases at J; junction bases unmatched: 11. Germline-derived CDR1 and CDR2 are SGHNT and YYREEE (reference sequence).

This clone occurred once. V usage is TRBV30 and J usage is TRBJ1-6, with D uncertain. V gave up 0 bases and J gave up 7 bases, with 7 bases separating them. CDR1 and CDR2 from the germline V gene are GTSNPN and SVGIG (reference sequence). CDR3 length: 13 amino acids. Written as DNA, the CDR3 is TGTGCCTGGAGTGTACGAGGGAATTCACCCCTCCACTTT. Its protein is CAWSVRGNSPLHF.

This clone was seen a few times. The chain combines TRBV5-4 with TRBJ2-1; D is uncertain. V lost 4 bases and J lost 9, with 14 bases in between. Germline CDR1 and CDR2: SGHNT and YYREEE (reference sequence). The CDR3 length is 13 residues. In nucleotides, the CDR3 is TGTGCCAGCAGCACCCCCGCCCGAAGTGAGCAGTTCTTC. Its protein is CASSTPARSEQFF.

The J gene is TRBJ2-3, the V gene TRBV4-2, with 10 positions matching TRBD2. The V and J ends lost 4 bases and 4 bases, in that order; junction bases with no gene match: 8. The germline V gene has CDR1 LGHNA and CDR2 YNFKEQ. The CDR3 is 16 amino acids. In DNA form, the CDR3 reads TGTGCCAGCAGCCCCCAGGGACTAGCGCGTTCAGATACGCAGTATTTT. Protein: CASSPQGLARSDTQYF.

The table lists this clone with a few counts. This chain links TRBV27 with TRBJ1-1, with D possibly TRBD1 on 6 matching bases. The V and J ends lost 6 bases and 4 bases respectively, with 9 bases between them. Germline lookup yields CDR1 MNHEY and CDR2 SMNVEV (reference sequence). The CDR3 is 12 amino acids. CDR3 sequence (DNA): TGTGCCAGCAGGAAACAGGGCACTGAAGCTTTCTTT. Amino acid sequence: CASRKQGTEAFF.

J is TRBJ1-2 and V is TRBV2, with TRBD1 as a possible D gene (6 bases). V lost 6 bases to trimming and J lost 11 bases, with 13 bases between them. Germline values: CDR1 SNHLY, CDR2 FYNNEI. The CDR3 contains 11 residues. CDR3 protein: CASRYHRDYTF. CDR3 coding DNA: TGTGCCAGCAGATATCACAGGGATTACACCTTC.

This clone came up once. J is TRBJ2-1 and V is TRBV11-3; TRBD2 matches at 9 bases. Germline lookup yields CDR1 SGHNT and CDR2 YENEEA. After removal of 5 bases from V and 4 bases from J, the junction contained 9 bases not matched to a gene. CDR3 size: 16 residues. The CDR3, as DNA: TGTGCCAGCAGCCTAATGGGCGGGAGGGGGTACAATGAGCAGTTCTTC. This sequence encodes CASSLMGGRGYNEQFF.